These 25 T cell receptor beta chains were sequenced from one sample in a study of blood T cell repertoires in COVID-19. Only in-frame clones appear in the TCRdb table, and some are missing; sequencing was by immunoSEQ multiplex PCR. Of about 130,000 clones in the sample, roughly 88% are singletons; the top ten hold 0.95% to 1.5%. The sequenced sample consisted of peripheral blood. The receptors stem from a woman older than 75 with acute or convalescent COVID-19.

On this clone itself: Other DNA sequences in this specimen translate into the identical CDR3. The rearrangement links TRBV5-1 to TRBJ2-7; TRBD1 matches at 9 bases. Germline CDR1 SGHRS, CDR2 YFSETQ. The J segment lost 2 bases and the V segment lost 4 bases, leaving 4 bases of the junction unmatched. CDR3 length: 14 residues. The CDR3 reads CASSVGTGTYEQYF. CDR3 nucleotide sequence: TGCGCCAGCAGCGTCGGGACAGGGACCTACGAGCAGTACTTC.

V usage is TRBV2 and J usage is TRBJ1-6; 7 positions agree with TRBD1. This CDR3 has 14 residues. With 8 bases clipped from V and 6 bases from J, the junction kept 7 bases outside the gene matches. Germline V gene lookup returns CDR1 SNHLY and CDR2 FYNNEI. CDR3 in DNA: TGTGCCAGCGGGCGACAGGGTCCTAATTCACCCCTCCACTTT. Amino acids: CASGRQGPNSPLHF.

This chain uses TRBV6-6 with TRBJ1-6, with D uncertain. Germline CDR1 and CDR2: MNHNY and SVGAGI (reference sequence). The V gene lost 4 bases and the J gene lost 9 bases, with 10 bases spanning the gap. The CDR3 consists of 13 residues. The CDR3 sequence is CASSSPAASPLHF. The DNA for the CDR3 is TGTGCCAGCAGTTCACCCGCGGCTTCACCCCTCCACTTT.

This clone has just one count. The chain employs TRBV15 and TRBJ2-7, with a weak D call TRBD1 (5 bases). Trimming removed 0 bases from V and 6 bases from J, with 15 bases in between. Germline V lookup: CDR1 LNHNV, CDR2 YYDKDF (reference sequence). There are 15 residues in the CDR3. The DNA for the CDR3 is TGTGCCACCAGCAGAGATCCCAGGGCCTTTGGCGAGCAGTACTTC. Translated: CATSRDPRAFGEQYF.

V gene TRBV15 combines with J gene TRBJ2-7; D is unresolved. V gave up 0 bases and J gave up 3 bases, with 6 bases separating them. The CDR3 runs to 13 residues. Per the germline V gene, CDR1 is LNHNV and CDR2 is YYDKDF (reference sequence). The CDR3 DNA sequence: TGTGCCACCAGCAGAGACGGGTACTACGAGCAGTACTTC. Translation: CATSRDGYYEQYF.

V gene TRBV12-3 or TRBV12-4 combines with J gene TRBJ1-2, with D maybe TRBD1 (6 bases). V was pared by 6 bases and J by 4 bases, with 12 bases between. This CDR3 comprises 13 residues. The CDR3 bases are TGTGCCAGCAGAAGGACAGACCGCTATGGCTACACCTTC. This codes for CASRRTDRYGYTF.

The chain is built from TRBV10-3 and TRBJ1-1, with 9 bases that match TRBD1. Germline V CDR1 and CDR2: ENHRY, SYGVKD. The CDR3 is 14 amino acids. V was clipped by 4 bases and J by 1 base; unmatched bases: 1. The CDR3 loop is CAISVGQGNTEAFF. DNA for the CDR3: TGTGCCATCAGTGTGGGACAGGGGAACACTGAAGCTTTCTTT.

This chain joins TRBV29-1 and TRBJ1-2; 8 bases line up with TRBD1. V shed 7 bases, J shed 2 bases, and the junction held 6 bases outside the gene matches. There are 13 residues in the CDR3. Germline values: CDR1 SQVTM, CDR2 ANQGSEA. The CDR3 reads CSAGQGRNYGYTF. CDR3 in DNA: TGCAGCGCCGGACAGGGCCGCAACTATGGCTACACCTTC.

This clone has just one count. The chain joins TRBV6-6 to TRBJ1-2; D remains ambiguous. The CDR3 totals 11 residues. Germline V gene sequence: CDR1 MNHNY, CDR2 SVGAGI (reference sequence). Trimming removed 6 bases from V and 3 bases from J, with 5 bases in between. Here the CDR3 DNA reads TGTGCCAGCAGAACAGACTATGGCTACACCTTC. It codes for CASRTDYGYTF.

This clone was counted only a few times. The V gene is TRBV2, the J gene TRBJ1-2; D is unresolved. Germline V CDR1 and CDR2: SNHLY, FYNNEI. The CDR3 loop spans 11 amino acids. The V end was cut by 3 bases, the J end by 8 bases, with 7 bases between. CDR3 in DNA: TGTGCCAGCAGTGAGGAGTTCGGCTACACCTTC. It encodes CASSEEFGYTF.

The rearrangement uses TRBV5-8 and TRBJ2-3, with 11 bases that match TRBD2. This CDR3 has 15 residues. Unmatched junction bases numbered 3, after V lost 2 bases and J lost 4 bases. Per germline, CDR1 SGHTS and CDR2 YDEGEE. The CDR3 spells CASSFSGREADTQYF. The CDR3 region has the DNA TGTGCCAGCAGCTTTAGCGGGAGGGAGGCAGATACGCAGTATTTT.

The chain couples TRBV19 to TRBJ1-2; TRBD1 matches at 7 bases. V lost 10 bases to trimming and J lost 4 bases; unmatched junction nucleotides: 18. CDR3 length: 16 residues. Germline CDR1 and CDR2: LNHDA and SQIVND (reference sequence). The CDR3 reads CATDDRARSTGYGYTF. CDR3 DNA sequence: TGTGCCACCGATGACAGGGCCCGTTCGACGGGCTATGGCTACACCTTC.

The J gene is TRBJ2-2, the V gene TRBV2, with 7 bases fitting TRBD1. Looked up from germline, CDR1 is SNHLY and CDR2 is FYNNEI. V was pared by 6 bases and J by 6 bases, with 10 bases of the junction left unmatched. The CDR3 has 15 amino acids. The CDR3 DNA reads as TGTGCCAGCAGAGACAGGGTTTCTTGGGCCGGGGAGCTGTTTTTT. Its translation: CASRDRVSWAGELFF.

V and J are TRBV15 and TRBJ1-6; tentative D call: TRBD1 (6 bases). This CDR3 region has 15 residues. Trimming cost V 0 bases and J 4 bases, with 7 bases left between them. Germline V lookup: CDR1 LNHNV, CDR2 YYDKDF (reference sequence). The CDR3 bases are TGTGCCACCAGCAGAGAACAGGGATATAATTCACCCCTCCACTTT. Amino acid sequence: CATSREQGYNSPLHF.

The chain has TRBV7-8 and TRBJ1-4, with TRBD1 matching over 7 bases. Unmatched junction bases numbered 7, after V lost 5 bases and J lost 4 bases. The CDR3 loop spans 15 amino acids. CDR1 and CDR2 (germline): SGHVS, FQNEAQ. The CDR3 DNA sequence: TGTGCCAGCAGCACCCGACAGGGAGATAATGAAAAACTGTTTTTT. Translated, it gives CASSTRQGDNEKLFF.

V usage is TRBV7-2 and J usage is TRBJ1-2; D is uncertain. CDR1 is SGHTA, CDR2 FQGNSA, per germline. The CDR3 spans 14 residues. The V gene lost 1 base and the J gene lost 2 bases, with 8 bases spanning the gap. Written as DNA, the CDR3 is TGTGCCAGCAGCTTAGGGTCAGGAAACTATGGCTACACCTTC. It translates to CASSLGSGNYGYTF.

The V gene is TRBV19, the J gene TRBJ1-5; perhaps TRBD1 as D (5 bases). This CDR3 spans 14 amino acids. CDR1 is LNHDA, CDR2 SQIVND, per germline (reference sequence). Trimming stripped 3 bases from V and 6 bases from J, with 12 bases between. The DNA of the CDR3 is TGTGCCAGTAGTATGGGGGGGTTTACTCAGCCCCAGCATTTT. This encodes CASSMGGFTQPQHF. The full variable domain, its missing parts supplied by reference TRBV19 and TRBJ1-5, is DGGITQSPKYLFRKEGQNVTLSCEQNLNHDAMYWYRQDPGQGLRLIYYSQIVNDFQKGDIAEGYSVSREKKESFPLTVTSAQKNPTAFYLCASSMGGFTQPQHFGDGTRLSIL.

This clone came up a few times. The CDR3, as DNA: TGTGCCAGCAGTGAGTCAGTCCGTGGCTCCTACAATGAGCAGTTCTTC. Translating gives CASSESVRGSYNEQFF. The V gene is TRBV6-4, the J gene TRBJ2-1, with D unclear. This CDR3 is 16 amino acids long. Germline V gene lookup returns CDR1 MRHNA and CDR2 SNTAGT. V lost 3 bases, J lost 0 bases, and 12 bases lay in between.

V is TRBV5-1 and J is TRBJ2-7, with D tentatively TRBD1 (5 bases). The CDR3 is 13 residues long. CDR1 and CDR2 (germline): SGHRS, YFSETQ. The ends were cut back, 2 bases at V and 4 bases at J, with 10 bases in the middle. Here the CDR3 reads CASSLQDGYEQYF. The CDR3, as DNA: TGCGCCAGCAGCTTACAGGACGGGTACGAGCAGTACTTC.

The J gene is TRBJ1-5, the V gene TRBV7-8; D may be TRBD1 (5 bases). The CDR3 has 16 residues. With 7 bases removed from V and 2 bases from J, the gap between germline ends came to 18 bases. Germline-derived CDR1 and CDR2 are SGHVS and FQNEAQ. CDR3 nucleotides: TGTGCCAGCACCCTCACACAGGCCAGGGGCAATCAGCCCCAGCATTTT. Translating gives CASTLTQARGNQPQHF. Using reference TRBV7-8 and TRBJ1-5 for the parts outside the CDR3, the full variable domain is GAGVSQSPRYKVAKRGQDVALRCDPISGHVSLFWYQQALGQGPEFLTYFQNEAQLDKSGLPSDRFFAERPEGSVSTLKIQRTQQEDSAVYLCASTLTQARGNQPQHFGDGTRLSIL.

J is TRBJ1-1 and V is TRBV6-5, with no clear D. The CDR3 runs to 14 residues. Germline lookup yields CDR1 MNHEY and CDR2 SVGAGI. V was clipped by 0 bases and J by 1 base, with 6 bases between them. The chain's CDR3 is CASSYSSRNTEAFF. The CDR3 nucleotides read TGTGCCAGCAGTTACTCCTCCAGGAACACTGAAGCTTTCTTT.

The chain employs TRBV7-7 and TRBJ2-5; tentative D call: TRBD1 (6 bases). The length of the CDR3 is 14 residues. Trimming pared 1 base from V and 3 bases from J, leaving 9 bases between. Germline-derived CDR1 and CDR2 are SSHAT and FNYEAQ (reference sequence). The CDR3 reads CASSLVPGEETQYF. Here the CDR3 DNA reads TGTGCCAGCAGCTTAGTACCAGGGGAAGAGACCCAGTACTTC.

The chain links TRBV5-8 to TRBJ2-3; 7 bases match TRBD2. CDR3 length: 16 amino acids. Germline V gene lookup returns CDR1 SGHTS and CDR2 YDEGEE. V dropped 5 bases and J dropped 1; count of bases not matched to a gene: 10. This CDR3 is CASSYARGSRTDTQYF. The CDR3 DNA reads as TGTGCCAGCAGTTATGCGCGGGGGTCACGCACAGATACGCAGTATTTT.

The CDR3 spells CASSLWQGVGGTEAFF. For the CDR3, the DNA is TGTGCCAGCAGCTTATGGCAGGGTGTGGGTGGGACTGAAGCTTTCTTT. The chain employs TRBV7-2 and TRBJ1-1; the D gene is possibly TRBD1 (5 bases). In germline, CDR1 is SGHTA, CDR2 FQGNSA. The V gene lost 2 bases and the J gene lost 5 bases, with 18 bases spanning the gap. The CDR3 is made up of 16 amino acids.

The CDR3 reads CASRHPGLADEQFF. CDR3 coding DNA: TGTGCCAGCAGACACCCGGGACTAGCGGATGAGCAGTTCTTC. The chain combines TRBV27 with TRBJ2-1, with 11 bases fitting TRBD2. The CDR3 is made up of 14 amino acids. Germline CDR1 MNHEY, CDR2 SMNVEV (reference sequence). Germline trimming cut 6 bases from V and 8 bases from J; bases unmatched to any gene: 6.